This TCR beta chain was recorded in a study of CD8+CD57+ T cells in acquired aplastic anemia. Across the whole study: CD4+ and CD8+ cells, once sorted, gave DNA averaging about 3 ug.

This clonotype was observed a few times. Germline loops: CDR1 SNHLY, CDR2 FYNNEI. V was cut by 4 bases and J by 6 bases, with 7 bases left in between. This CDR3 is built from 12 residues. CDR3 and TCR beta VDJ profiling relied on a genomic DNA template. Each CDR3 protein gets one entry after TCRdb re-called the reads with MiXCR. Of 180,000 or so distinct CDR3 sequences in the sample, roughly 50% are singletons; the top ten hold about 1.8%. Patients chosen for sequencing had shown CD8+CD57+ cell expansion by flow cytometry. This chain links TRBV2 with TRBJ2-1, with D possibly being TRBD2 (6 bases). Sequenced material: sorted CD4+, CD8+, or CD8+CD57+ T cells (not recorded which) from PBMCs. The clonotype was recovered from a human donor with aplastic anemia. The CDR3 here is CASSVEGNEQFF. As DNA, the CDR3 is TGTGCCAGCAGTGTGGAGGGCAATGAGCAGTTCTTC.